The 30 T cell receptor beta chains given below trace back to one sample, sequenced in a study of T cell repertoires in cytomegalovirus infection. A single record per CDR3 protein comes from TCRdb applying MiXCR to the reads. The sample shows some 900,000 distinct CDR3 sequences, about 31% of them seen only once. The antigens of these receptors remain unknown. The sequenced sample was cultured CD8+ T cells from PBMCs, obtained from culture after CMV antigen stimulation. These receptors were obtained from a human donor in good health (CMV status not recorded). Some clones in this sample may be carry-over from other donors' samples.

V usage is TRBV13 and J usage is TRBJ1-1, with TRBD1 identical over 7 bases. The CDR3 extends over 14 amino acids. CDR1 is PRHDT and CDR2 is FYEKMQ in the germline V gene (reference sequence). Trimming at V came to 3 bases and at J to 5 bases, leaving 6 bases not matched to a gene. This CDR3 is CASSLSQGVTEAFF. DNA for the CDR3: TGTGCCAGCAGCTTGTCCCAGGGGGTTACTGAAGCTTTCTTT.

The chain uses TRBV27 and TRBJ2-7, with 7 bases that match TRBD2. V lost 1 base to trimming and J lost 2 bases; unmatched junction nucleotides: 5. Germline V gene data show CDR1 as MNHEY and CDR2 as SMNVEV (reference sequence). CDR3 length: 15 amino acids. The CDR3 coding sequence is TGTGCCAGCAGTTTATGGGGGGGAACGACCTACGAGCAGTACTTC. Amino acid sequence: CASSLWGGTTYEQYF.

The gene calls are TRBV6-2 or TRBV6-3 and TRBJ2-1; D is perhaps TRBD2 (7 bases). Germline lookup yields CDR1 MNHEY and CDR2 SVGEGT. V lost 2 bases and J 2 bases, leaving 13 bases between the germline ends. The CDR3 totals 16 residues. The CDR3: CASSYGRGGTYNEQFF. The DNA for the CDR3 is TGTGCCAGCAGTTACGGGAGGGGGGGAACCTACAATGAGCAGTTCTTC.

Concerning this clonotype itself: This may be a read error: a much more frequent sequence differs by one nucleotide. This chain joins TRBV6-1 and TRBJ2-3; a possible D gene is TRBD2 (5 bases). The germline CDR1 and CDR2 sequences are MNHNS and SASEGT. The CDR3 has 16 amino acids. The CDR3 protein is CASGEGIASGTDTQYF. CDR3 DNA: TGTGCCAGCGGTGAAGGCATAGCGTCTGGCACAGATACGCAGTATTTT.

V gene TRBV6-2 or TRBV6-3 combines with J gene TRBJ2-2; TRBD2 is a possible D gene (5 bases). The CDR3 has 14 residues. Trimming stripped 7 bases from V and 3 bases from J, with 12 bases between. Germline loops: CDR1 MNHEY, CDR2 SVGEGT. CDR3 DNA: TGTGCCAGCATCCTCGCGAGGGACACCGGGGAGCTGTTTTTT. This codes for CASILARDTGELFF.

J is TRBJ1-2 and V is TRBV9, with D uncertain. Between the trimmed V and J ends, which lost 7 bases and 6 bases, there was a span of 13 bases. CDR3 length: 12 amino acids. In germline, CDR1 is SGDLS, CDR2 YYNGEE. The DNA for the CDR3 is TGTGCCAGCCGGAGTATCGTTGATGGCTACACCTTC. This translates into CASRSIVDGYTF.

The chain has TRBV20-1 and TRBJ1-1, with a tentative D call TRBD1 (5 bases). The CDR3 consists of 16 residues. Trimming pared 5 bases from V and 3 bases from J, leaving 22 bases between. Germline-derived CDR1 and CDR2 are DFQATT and SNEGSKA (reference sequence). CDR3 nucleotides: TGCAGTGCTCCGTTAACACGCGCCGTGGGGGACACTGAAGCTTTCTTT. This sequence encodes CSAPLTRAVGDTEAFF.

This clonotype was detected many times. The chain has TRBV25-1 and TRBJ2-5; 11 bases agree with TRBD2. V lost 2 bases and J lost 0; bases outside the gene matches: 2. CDR3 size: 16 residues. Germline V gene data show CDR1 as MGHDK and CDR2 as SYGVNS. In nucleotides, the CDR3 is TGTGCCAGCAGTGAAGCTAGCGGGGGGTACCAAGAGACCCAGTACTTC. It is translated as CASSEASGGYQETQYF.

This clonotype appeared a few times. This chain uses TRBV23-1 with TRBJ2-3, with D unclear. Being an ORF, TRBV23-1 has a function that is uncertain. The length of the CDR3 is 16 residues. V was shortened by 4 bases and J by 4 bases, with 18 bases between the two germline ends. CDR3 sequence (DNA): TGCGCCAGCAGTCCTCTTCGGTCAGACTCCGCAGATACGCAGTATTTT. Translated, it gives CASSPLRSDSADTQYF.

The chain recombines TRBV19 with TRBJ1-5, with D possibly being TRBD1 (5 bases). Trimming shortened V by 6 bases and J by 0 bases, and 9 bases separated the two germline ends. The CDR3 has 14 residues. Germline values: CDR1 LNHDA, CDR2 SQIVND (reference sequence). The CDR3 coding sequence is TGTGCCAGTAGAGACCAGGGTAGCAATCAGCCCCAGCATTTT. It encodes CASRDQGSNQPQHF. Full variable domain (outside the CDR3, taken from reference TRBV19 and TRBJ1-5): DGGITQSPKYLFRKEGQNVTLSCEQNLNHDAMYWYRQDPGQGLRLIYYSQIVNDFQKGDIAEGYSVSREKKESFPLTVTSAQKNPTAFYLCASRDQGSNQPQHFGDGTRLSIL.

This chain connects TRBV25-1 to TRBJ2-4; no firm D call. This CDR3 contains 10 residues. V dropped 5 bases and J dropped 8 bases, with 4 bases sitting between them. CDR1 MGHDK and CDR2 SYGVNS come from the germline V gene. The CDR3 loop reads CASSLDIQYF. CDR3 coding DNA: TGTGCCAGCAGTTTAGACATTCAGTACTTC.

The CDR3, as DNA: TGCAGTGCTAGATTACAGGGGGGAAGCTCACCCCTCCACTTT. Protein sequence: CSARLQGGSSPLHF. V gene TRBV20-1 combines with J gene TRBJ1-6; 8 bases are shared with TRBD1. The length of the CDR3 is 14 residues. Germline V gene lookup returns CDR1 DFQATT and CDR2 SNEGSKA (reference sequence). The V segment lost 2 bases and the J segment 10 bases; nucleotides outside the gene matches: 7.

This clonotype was seen only a few times. This chain uses TRBV27 with TRBJ1-2; no reliable D call. This CDR3 has 15 residues. The germline CDR1 and CDR2 sequences are MNHEY and SMNVEV (reference sequence). Trimming left V 5 bases short and J 4 bases short, with 17 bases between. For the CDR3, the DNA is TGTGCCAGCAGTCTAGTGCCCAGACCCCTCTATGGCTACACCTTC. Encoded protein: CASSLVPRPLYGYTF.

The CDR3: CAISESAGGSTDTQYF. The CDR3 DNA is TGTGCCATCAGTGAGTCAGCGGGGGGGAGCACAGATACGCAGTATTTT. The chain employs TRBV10-3 and TRBJ2-3; 10 bases match TRBD2. J gave up 0 bases and V 0 bases, and 0 bases lay outside the gene matches. CDR1 and CDR2 (germline): ENHRY, SYGVKD. The length of the CDR3 is 16 residues.

The chain recombines TRBV9 with TRBJ2-2, with D perhaps matching TRBD1 (5 bases). This CDR3 contains 15 residues. V was clipped by 0 bases and J by 2 bases, with 8 bases between them. Germline loops: CDR1 SGDLS, CDR2 YYNGEE. CDR3 coding DNA: TGTGCCAGCAGCGTAGGTGGACAAAACACCGGGGAGCTGTTTTTT. It specifies CASSVGGQNTGELFF.

J is TRBJ1-2 and V is TRBV7-6, with a possible D match to TRBD1 (5 bases). The CDR3 totals 15 residues. With 2 bases removed from V and 3 bases from J, the gap between germline ends came to 13 bases. CDR1 is SGHVS and CDR2 is FNYEAQ in the germline V gene. CDR3 nucleotides: TGTGCCAGCAGCTTAATGGGAGGGGTGGACTATGGCTACACCTTC. As protein: CASSLMGGVDYGYTF.

This chain connects TRBV12-5 to TRBJ1-5, with D unclear. CDR3 length: 12 amino acids. V was trimmed by 2 bases and J by 5 bases, leaving 4 bases between them. Germline values: CDR1 LGHNT, CDR2 FRNRAP. The CDR3 is CASGLPHQPQHF. The CDR3 DNA is TGTGCTAGTGGTTTGCCGCATCAGCCCCAGCATTTT.

This clonotype has just a few counts. The chain has TRBV2 and TRBJ1-5; 12 bases match TRBD1. Germline V gene data show CDR1 as SNHLY and CDR2 as FYNNEI. The CDR3 loop spans 17 amino acids. J lost 4 bases, V lost 7 bases, and 11 bases had no gene match. The CDR3 spells CASTPGQGAHRNQPQHF. The CDR3 bases are TGTGCCAGCACCCCGGGACAGGGGGCGCATAGGAATCAGCCCCAGCATTTT.

V gene TRBV7-9 combines with J gene TRBJ1-5; 9 positions agree with TRBD1. The CDR3 totals 18 residues. Looked up from germline, CDR1 is SEHNR and CDR2 is FQNEAQ (reference sequence). V lost 1 base, J lost 0 bases, and 7 bases stayed unmatched. CDR3: CASSLGGQGLGSNQPQHF. In DNA, the CDR3 is TGTGCCAGCAGCTTAGGGGGACAGGGTTTGGGTAGCAATCAGCCCCAGCATTTT. Supplemented by reference TRBV7-9 and TRBJ1-5, the full variable domain reads DTGVSQNPRHKITKRGQNVTFRCDPISEHNRLYWYRQTLGQGPEFLTYFQNEAQLEKSRLLSDRFSAERPKGSFSTLEIQRTEQGDSAMYLCASSLGGQGLGSNQPQHFGDGTRLSIL.

J is TRBJ2-7 and V is TRBV6-5; a weak D match, TRBD1 (6 bases). CDR3 length: 19 amino acids. CDR1 is MNHEY and CDR2 is SVGAGI in the germline V gene. Trimming took off 0 bases at V and 3 bases at J, with 24 bases between the two ends. DNA for the CDR3: TGTGCCAGCAGTTACTCGATGACAGGACAGCGAGCCCCCTACTACGAGCAGTACGTC. This codes for CASSYSMTGQRAPYYEQYV.

J is TRBJ1-5 and V is TRBV6-1; 10 bases match TRBD1. From germline, CDR1 is MNHNS and CDR2 SASEGT. The CDR3 consists of 16 residues. The V gene end was trimmed by 0 bases and the J gene end by 6 bases; junction bases not matched to a gene: 5. CDR3 region: CASSEASTGGGQPQHF. The CDR3 DNA is TGTGCCAGCAGTGAAGCTTCGACAGGGGGCGGTCAGCCCCAGCATTTT.

The rearrangement links TRBV7-9 to TRBJ2-6, with TRBD1 matching over 10 bases. This CDR3 region has 18 residues. The J segment lost 2 bases and the V segment lost 3 bases, leaving 7 bases of the junction unmatched. The germline gives CDR1 SEHNR, CDR2 FQNEAQ (reference sequence). DNA for the CDR3: TGTGCCAGCAGCTTGAGGGACAGGGGAAGCGCTGGGGCCAACGTCCTGACTTTC. Amino acids: CASSLRDRGSAGANVLTF. The full variable domain, completed using reference TRBV7-9 and TRBJ2-6, is DTGVSQNPRHKITKRGQNVTFRCDPISEHNRLYWYRQTLGQGPEFLTYFQNEAQLEKSRLLSDRFSAERPKGSFSTLEIQRTEQGDSAMYLCASSLRDRGSAGANVLTFGAGSRLTVL.

There are a few counts of this clonotype. V and J are TRBV29-1 and TRBJ2-1; 11 nucleotides agree with TRBD2. The germline gives CDR1 SQVTM, CDR2 ANQGSEA. The CDR3 covers 15 residues. V gave up 2 bases and J gave up 9 bases; unmatched junction bases: 9. CDR3 coding DNA: TGCAGCGTTGAAAGGAGTAGCGGGGGGGTCAGTGAGCAGTTCTTC. This gives the protein CSVERSSGGVSEQFF.

The sample holds a few counts of this clonotype. V usage is TRBV27 and J usage is TRBJ1-1, with no clear D. V lost 0 bases to trimming and J lost 1 base, with 9 bases between them. CDR3 length: 15 residues. The germline CDR1 and CDR2 sequences are MNHEY and SMNVEV (reference sequence). The CDR3 bases are TGTGCCAGCAGTTTATCGTCCAATCCGAACACTGAAGCTTTCTTT. Amino acid sequence: CASSLSSNPNTEAFF.

This clonotype has just a few counts. The chain recombines TRBV4-1 with TRBJ2-1; D is unresolved. The ends were cut back, 4 bases at V and 16 bases at J, with 20 bases in the middle. CDR1 is MGHRA and CDR2 is YSYEKL in the germline V gene. The length of the CDR3 is 13 residues. As DNA, the CDR3 is TGCGCCAGCAGCCTGATACCCCGGCGAGGAAAATTCTTC. Encoded protein: CASSLIPRRGKFF.

This clonotype was seen more than once but under ten times. The chain recombines TRBV6-1 with TRBJ2-7; 10 nucleotides align to TRBD2. The CDR3 is 16 amino acids. The germline V gene has CDR1 MNHNS and CDR2 SASEGT. Trimming removed 1 base from V and 3 bases from J; junction bases left unmatched: 6. The CDR3 region is CASSEGSSGGYYEQYV. CDR3 bases: TGTGCCAGCAGTGAAGGGTCTAGCGGGGGATACTACGAGCAGTACGTC.

This chain joins TRBV7-9 and TRBJ2-1; 8 nucleotides match TRBD2. Germline V CDR1 and CDR2: SEHNR, FQNEAQ (reference sequence). CDR3 length: 16 residues. Trimming took 5 bases from V and 4 from J; bases not matched to a gene: 10. The CDR3 DNA reads as TGTGCCAGCAGCCCTACTAGCGGTCCACAATACAATGAGCAGTTCTTC. Encoded protein: CASSPTSGPQYNEQFF.

The chain has TRBV7-9 and TRBJ2-4, with D hard to call. V lost 1 base and J lost 0, with 10 bases in between. This CDR3 is built from 16 residues. Germline V lookup: CDR1 SEHNR, CDR2 FQNEAQ (reference sequence). The CDR3 nucleotides are TGTGCCAGCAGCTTAGGAAGTAATTTAGCCAAAAACATTCAGTACTTC. It translates to CASSLGSNLAKNIQYF.

This clonotype showed up just a few times. The chain combines TRBV12-3 or TRBV12-4 with TRBJ2-1; D might be TRBD1 or TRBD2, each matching 5 bases. V lost 6 bases and J lost 10, with 19 bases in between. The length of the CDR3 is 14 residues. CDR3: CASSIGTAWGEQFF. The DNA for the CDR3 is TGTGCCAGCAGCATCGGGACCGCCTGGGGGGAGCAGTTCTTC.

This chain connects TRBV19 to TRBJ1-1; D might be TRBD1 (6 bases). This CDR3 region has 15 residues. V lost 10 bases to trimming and J lost 6 bases, with 24 bases between them. CDR1 LNHDA and CDR2 SQIVND come from the germline V gene (reference sequence). The CDR3 here is CATYGGLFGVSEAFF. The CDR3 coding sequence is TGTGCCACGTACGGGGGGCTTTTCGGAGTCTCTGAAGCTTTCTTT.